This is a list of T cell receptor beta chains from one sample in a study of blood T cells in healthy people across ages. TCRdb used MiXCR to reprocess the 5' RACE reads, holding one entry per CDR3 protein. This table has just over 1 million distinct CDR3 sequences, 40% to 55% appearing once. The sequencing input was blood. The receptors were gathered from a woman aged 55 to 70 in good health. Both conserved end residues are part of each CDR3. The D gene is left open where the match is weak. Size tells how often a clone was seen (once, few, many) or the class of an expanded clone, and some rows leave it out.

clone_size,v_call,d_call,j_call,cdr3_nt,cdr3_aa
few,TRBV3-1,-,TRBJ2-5,TGTGCCAGCAGCCAAGATCTTCAGGGTTCGGGGCTAGCGCCCTTATCCCAGTACTTC,CASSQDLQGSGLAPLSQYF
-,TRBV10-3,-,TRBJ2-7,TGTGCCACGAGGGGGGGCGCCAGGGACGAGCAGTACTTC,CATRGGARDEQYF
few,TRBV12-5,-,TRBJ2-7,TGTGCTAGTGGTCCGGGGCTCTCCTACGAGCAGTACTTC,CASGPGLSYEQYF
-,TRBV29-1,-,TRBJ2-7,TGCAGCGTTGCGTCCAGGGTCGGCTACGGGCAGTACTTC,CSVASRVGYGQYF
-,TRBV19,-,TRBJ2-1,TGTGCCAGTTCTATGGCCTACAATGAGCAGTTCTTC,CASSMAYNEQFF
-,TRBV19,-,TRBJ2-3,TGTGCCACCTTGGATCCGGGCCGCACGGGAGATACGCAGTATTTT,CATLDPGRTGDTQYF
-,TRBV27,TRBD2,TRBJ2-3,TGTGCCAGCCGGACTAGCGGTAATACGCAGTATTTT,CASRTSGNTQYF
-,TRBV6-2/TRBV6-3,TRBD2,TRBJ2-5,TGTGCCAGCAGTCAGCCCGGGACTAGTGGCCTCCAGTACTTC,CASSQPGTSGLQYF
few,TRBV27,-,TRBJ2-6,TGTGCCAGCAGTTTATCGGGGAGGAAGGGGGCCAACGTCCTGACTTTC,CASSLSGRKGANVLTF
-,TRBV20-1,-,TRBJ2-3,TGCAGTGCTAGGGCTAGGTCTAGCACAGATACGCAGTATTTT,CSARARSSTDTQYF
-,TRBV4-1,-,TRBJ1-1,TGCGCCAGCAACCAAGCGGACTGGTTGGCTGAAGCTTTCTTT,CASNQADWLAEAFF
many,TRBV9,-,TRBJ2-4,TGTGCCAGCAGCGTAGAGACCTTAGGCATTCAGTACTTC,CASSVETLGIQYF
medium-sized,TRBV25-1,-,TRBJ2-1,TGTGCCAGCAGCAGCATCGGGACATTTTACAATGAGCAGTTCTTC,CASSSIGTFYNEQFF
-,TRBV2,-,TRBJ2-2,TGTGCCAGCAGTGAGGTGGAGGGGGCCACCGGGGAGCTGTTTTTT,CASSEVEGATGELFF
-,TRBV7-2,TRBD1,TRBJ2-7,TGTGCCAGCAGACAGACAGGGGGAGCCTACAATGAGCAGTACTTC,CASRQTGGAYNEQYF
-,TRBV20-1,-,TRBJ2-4,TGCAGTGCTAGAAGGGGGATCAGGCGGGCCAAAAACATTCAGTACTTC,CSARRGIRRAKNIQYF
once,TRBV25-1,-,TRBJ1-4,TGTGCCAGCAGTGAATTATCAGCAGGTAATGAAAAACTGTTTTTT,CASSELSAGNEKLFF